Below are 17 T cell receptor beta chains sequenced from a single sample in a study of T cells in localized non-small cell lung cancer. Produced via immunoSEQ multiplex PCR; TCRdb's table is partial and in-frame only. The repertoire holds 35,000 to 45,000 clones, with over 75% as singletons. This specimen consisted of peripheral blood, obtained before any cancer treatment. The source is a male donor aged 60 or older with stage III squamous cell lung carcinoma.

This chain links TRBV18 with TRBJ2-3; D perhaps matches TRBD2 (5 bases). The V gene lost 3 bases and the J gene lost 0 bases, with 10 bases spanning the gap. The CDR3 is made up of 15 amino acids. Germline V gene sequence: CDR1 KGHSH, CDR2 LQKENI. Written as DNA, the CDR3 is TGTGCCAGCTCACCCTTGGGGAGCAGCACAGATACGCAGTATTTT. Translating gives CASSPLGSSTDTQYF.

This chain uses TRBV6-1 with TRBJ2-3; D might be TRBD1 or TRBD2, each matching 5 bases. Deletions cut 2 bases from V and 11 bases from J, with 14 bases between. The CDR3 loop spans 13 amino acids. Germline V CDR1 and CDR2: MNHNS, SASEGT. CDR3 in amino acids: CASSESRGARQYF. CDR3 in DNA: TGTGCCAGCAGTGAAAGTAGAGGGGCGAGGCAGTATTTT.

This chain joins TRBV6-5 and TRBJ1-6; weak D call: TRBD1 (6 bases). This CDR3 spans 14 amino acids. CDR1 is MNHEY, CDR2 SVGAGI, per germline. Between the trimmed V and J ends, which lost 7 bases and 7 bases, there was a span of 14 bases. The CDR3 DNA follows: TGTGCCAGCACTAATACAGGGCCCAATTCACCCCTCCACTTT. This codes for CASTNTGPNSPLHF.

This chain connects TRBV10-3 to TRBJ2-1, with 15 bases identical to TRBD2. V gave up 6 bases and J gave up 4 bases; unmatched junction bases: 13. This CDR3 has 19 amino acids. Germline V gene sequence: CDR1 ENHRY, CDR2 SYGVKD. CDR3 region: CAISDRGLAGGIGYNEQFF. Written as DNA, the CDR3 is TGTGCCATCAGCGACCGAGGACTAGCGGGGGGGATAGGGTACAATGAGCAGTTCTTC.

The V call is TRBV5-1, the J call TRBJ2-1; 7 bases line up with TRBD1. Germline CDR1 and CDR2: SGHRS and YFSETQ. This CDR3 comprises 14 residues. V lost 2 bases, J lost 8 bases, and 7 bases stayed unmatched. The CDR3 here is CASSLNYRGDEQFF. CDR3 coding DNA: TGCGCCAGCAGCTTAAATTACAGGGGCGATGAGCAGTTCTTC.

The chain links TRBV5-1 to TRBJ1-2, with D possibly TRBD1 on 6 matching bases. The CDR3 length is 18 residues. V was shortened by 6 bases and J by 3 bases, with 27 bases between the two germline ends. Germline CDR1 SGHRS, CDR2 YFSETQ. The CDR3 loop reads CASKLLPEQGSTYYGYTF. Written as DNA, the CDR3 is TGCGCCAGCAAACTTCTACCCGAGCAGGGGAGTACGTACTATGGCTACACCTTC.

The chain uses TRBV4-1 and TRBJ2-7; D is possibly TRBD2 (5 bases). Germline V gene data show CDR1 as MGHRA and CDR2 as YSYEKL. V lost 5 bases to trimming and J lost 0 bases, with 23 bases between them. The length of the CDR3 is 18 residues. Here the CDR3 DNA reads TGCGCCAGCAGCTTCAAGATAGGCGGCGGACTGAGCTCCTACGAGCAGTACTTC. Protein sequence: CASSFKIGGGLSSYEQYF.

This clone occurred a few times. This chain links TRBV7-9 with TRBJ1-1, with D unresolved. The CDR3 length is 14 residues. V lost 1 base to trimming and J lost 0 bases, with 6 bases between them. Germline CDR1 reads SEHNR; CDR2 reads FQNEAQ (reference sequence). The CDR3 sequence: CASSLVGMNTEAFF. The CDR3 DNA reads as TGTGCCAGCAGCTTAGTAGGGATGAACACTGAAGCTTTCTTT.

This clone appeared a single time. The gene calls are TRBV5-1 and TRBJ2-1; 12 bases line up with TRBD2. Trimming at V came to 0 bases and at J to 7 bases, leaving 11 bases not matched to a gene. CDR1 and CDR2 (germline): SGHRS, YFSETQ. This CDR3 spans 18 amino acids. Here the CDR3 reads CASSLELAGGTRRNEQFF. The CDR3 bases are TGCGCCAGCAGCTTGGAACTAGCGGGGGGTACAAGGAGGAATGAGCAGTTCTTC.

The chain couples TRBV27 to TRBJ2-1, with 8 bases identical to TRBD1. V dropped 8 bases and J dropped 4; count of bases not matched to a gene: 7. The CDR3 length is 14 residues. Germline values: CDR1 MNHEY, CDR2 SMNVEV (reference sequence). CDR3 protein: CASQGTGAYNEQFF. CDR3 in DNA: TGTGCCAGCCAAGGGACAGGAGCTTACAATGAGCAGTTCTTC.

The chain is built from TRBV7-8 and TRBJ1-5, with D uncertain. Germline V CDR1 and CDR2: SGHVS, FQNEAQ. This CDR3 spans 16 amino acids. V gave up 5 bases and J gave up 4 bases, with 18 bases separating them. CDR3 sequence (DNA): TGTGCCAGCAGCCCCGAGAGGATACAGCTAAATCAGCCCCAGCATTTT. This translates into CASSPERIQLNQPQHF.

This clone was recorded a few times. The chain couples TRBV18 to TRBJ2-7; 9 bases line up with TRBD1. The CDR3 length is 15 residues. J gave up 6 bases and V 2 bases, and 8 bases lay outside the gene matches. CDR1 is KGHSH and CDR2 is LQKENI in the germline V gene. CDR3 coding DNA: TGTGCCAGCTCACCAGGACCGGGACAGGGAGGCGAGCAGTACTTC. Its protein is CASSPGPGQGGEQYF.

The chain employs TRBV27 and TRBJ1-5, with 9 positions matching TRBD1. CDR1 MNHEY and CDR2 SMNVEV come from the germline V gene (reference sequence). The ends lost 6 bases at V and 3 bases at J; junction bases unmatched: 6. The CDR3 sequence is 15 residues long. CDR3 sequence reads: CASRPGQGDNQPQHF. In DNA form, the CDR3 reads TGTGCCAGCAGACCGGGACAGGGCGACAATCAGCCCCAGCATTTT.

The chain is built from TRBV11-2 and TRBJ1-2; weak D call: TRBD1 (6 bases). The V gene lost 4 bases and the J gene lost 4 bases, with 10 bases spanning the gap. This CDR3 comprises 13 residues. Germline V gene data show CDR1 as SGHAT and CDR2 as FQNNGV. The chain's CDR3 is CASSYRDTYGYTF. CDR3 in DNA: TGTGCCAGCAGCTACCGGGACACCTATGGCTACACCTTC.

This sequence joins TRBV4-1 and TRBJ2-5; 9 bases fit TRBD2. The V segment lost 5 bases and the J segment 5 bases; nucleotides outside the gene matches: 6. The germline CDR1 and CDR2 sequences are MGHRA and YSYEKL. CDR3 length equals 14 residues. CDR3 region: CASSYLAGVETQYF. Here the CDR3 DNA reads TGCGCCAGCAGCTACTTAGCGGGAGTTGAGACCCAGTACTTC.

This clone appeared a single time. The J gene is TRBJ2-7, the V gene TRBV30, with TRBD1 matching over 7 bases. The germline V gene encodes CDR1 GTSNPN and CDR2 SVGIG (reference sequence). V was clipped by 4 bases and J by 5 bases; unmatched bases: 5. The CDR3 covers 12 residues. The CDR3: CAWNRQGHEQYF. The CDR3 bases are TGTGCCTGGAATCGACAGGGCCACGAGCAGTACTTC.

The chain carries TRBV11-2 and TRBJ1-2; 8 bases are a match to TRBD1. CDR1 and CDR2 from the germline V gene are SGHAT and FQNNGV. The ends lost 5 bases at V and 7 bases at J; junction bases unmatched: 12. This CDR3 is built from 15 residues. The CDR3 reads CASSAHRGLGPGYTF. In DNA, the CDR3 is TGTGCCAGCAGCGCCCACAGGGGGTTGGGACCTGGCTACACCTTC.